The source of this TCR beta chain is a study of cytomegalovirus exposure and HLA in healthy donors. Study-wide points: Reported performance of the classifier showed diagnosis of cytomegalovirus status with high specificity and sensitivity.

This CDR3 comprises 15 residues. Germline V lookup: CDR1 SGHRS, CDR2 YFSETQ. V shed 2 bases, J shed 5 bases, and the junction held 4 bases outside the gene matches. Turning to this clone: Its target is not known.

Produced via immunoSEQ multiplex PCR; TCRdb's table is partial and in-frame only. Here the sample spans some 150,000 clones, just under 90% being singletons. The V call is TRBV5-1, the J call TRBJ1-6; 7 positions agree with TRBD1. Sequences were obtained from PBMCs. The receptor was isolated from a woman aged 25 to 39 in good health and CMV-seropositive. The chain's CDR3 is CASSFEGANNSPLHF. CDR3 nucleotide sequence: TGCGCCAGCAGCTTTGAGGGGGCGAATAATTCACCCCTCCACTTT.